A single sample gave rise to the 18 T cell receptor beta chains below, sequenced in a study of cytomegalovirus exposure and HLA in healthy donors. The primer mix had 60 Vbeta and 13 Jbeta primers. Here immunoSEQ multiplex PCR was the method, and the copy in TCRdb shows in-frame clones only, minus some. The sample records roughly 190,000 clones, roughly 77% being singletons. Sample: PBMCs. These receptors all come from a woman aged 45-59 years in good health and CMV-seronegative.

The gene calls are TRBV11-2 and TRBJ1-2, with 8 bases that match TRBD1. This CDR3 contains 13 residues. Germline V lookup: CDR1 SGHAT, CDR2 FQNNGV. Trimming at V came to 5 bases and at J to 8 bases, leaving 7 bases not matched to a gene. The CDR3 sequence is CASSGRDRKGYTF. The DNA for the CDR3 is TGTGCCAGCAGCGGACGGGACAGGAAGGGCTACACCTTC.

The rearrangement joins TRBV4-3 to TRBJ2-7, with 9 bases fitting TRBD1. The CDR3 is made up of 16 amino acids. Germline V lookup: CDR1 LGHNA, CDR2 YSLEER. Trimming took 0 bases from V and 0 from J; bases not matched to a gene: 3. CDR3 nucleotides: TGCGCCAGCAGCCAAGATGGGACAGGGAACTCCTACGAGCAGTACTTC. It yields the protein CASSQDGTGNSYEQYF.

This chain links TRBV18 with TRBJ1-3; D may be TRBD1 (6 bases). Looked up from germline, CDR1 is KGHSH and CDR2 is LQKENI. CDR3 size: 16 residues. Trimming pared 3 bases from V and 2 bases from J, leaving 14 bases between. Here the CDR3 reads CASSPGQGTTGNTIYF. The CDR3 DNA sequence: TGTGCCAGCTCACCGGGGCAGGGGACTACTGGAAACACCATATATTTT.

The chain employs TRBV6-5 and TRBJ2-7, with 8 bases identical to TRBD2. The CDR3 is 13 amino acids. The V gene's germline CDR1 is MNHEY and CDR2 SVGAGI. Germline trimming cut 5 bases from V and 4 bases from J; bases unmatched to any gene: 4. The CDR3 sequence is CASSGGGLYEQYF. The CDR3 nucleotides are TGTGCCAGCAGTGGCGGGGGGCTGTACGAGCAGTACTTC.

The chain employs TRBV7-3 and TRBJ2-3; TRBD2 matches at 7 bases. Germline CDR1 SGHTA, CDR2 FQGTGA. This CDR3 comprises 16 residues. V was clipped by 5 bases and J by 6 bases; unmatched bases: 14. CDR3 in amino acids: CASSTQGGGSKDTQYF. The CDR3 DNA is TGTGCCAGCAGCACCCAGGGCGGCGGGAGTAAGGATACGCAGTATTTT.

CDR3 protein: CASSLGTGFDNQPQHF. The CDR3 DNA sequence: TGTGCCAGCAGCTTAGGGACAGGGTTTGACAATCAGCCCCAGCATTTT. The rearrangement links TRBV7-2 to TRBJ1-5; 8 positions match TRBD1. CDR1 and CDR2 (germline): SGHTA, FQGNSA. V lost 1 base, J lost 3 bases, and 5 bases stayed unmatched. The length of the CDR3 is 16 residues.

This chain links TRBV6-6 with TRBJ2-5; 8 nucleotides align to TRBD1. Losses at the gene ends were 6 bases for V and 5 bases for J; bases not matched to a gene: 8. CDR1 is MNHNY, CDR2 SVGAGI, per germline (reference sequence). CDR3 length equals 14 residues. This chain's CDR3 is CASRKPGGGETQYF. The DNA of the CDR3 is TGTGCCAGCAGGAAACCAGGGGGCGGGGAGACCCAGTACTTC.

The chain recombines TRBV7-2 with TRBJ1-2; TRBD1 might be the D (6 bases). Germline-derived CDR1 and CDR2 are SGHTA and FQGNSA. V lost 1 base to trimming and J lost 2 bases, with 14 bases between them. This CDR3 contains 16 residues. The chain's CDR3 is CASSLDAGEINYGYTF. CDR3 sequence (DNA): TGTGCCAGCAGCTTAGATGCAGGGGAGATAAACTATGGCTACACCTTC.

The chain recombines TRBV27 with TRBJ2-7; D perhaps matches TRBD2 (6 bases). The V end was cut by 10 bases, the J end by 4 bases, with 14 bases between. Germline CDR1 and CDR2: MNHEY and SMNVEV (reference sequence). The CDR3 contains 12 residues. CDR3 amino acids: CATRDFSYEQYF. CDR3 coding DNA: TGTGCCACCAGGGACTTTTCGTACGAGCAGTACTTC.

The genes are TRBV4-3 and TRBJ2-5; D perhaps matches TRBD2 (6 bases). V lost 1 base to trimming and J lost 11 bases, with 17 bases between them. The germline CDR1 and CDR2 sequences are LGHNA and YSLEER. This CDR3 is 14 amino acids long. The CDR3 region is CASSQAPQGGEQYF. The DNA of the CDR3 is TGCGCCAGCAGCCAAGCCCCTCAGGGCGGGGAGCAGTACTTC.

The V and J genes are TRBV10-3 and TRBJ1-4; tentative D call: TRBD1 (6 bases). The CDR3 is made up of 15 amino acids. In germline, CDR1 is ENHRY, CDR2 SYGVKD. Trimming took off 4 bases at V and 5 bases at J, with 14 bases between the two ends. The CDR3 bases are TGTGCCATCAGTGTACGCAGGGGAATAAATGAAAAACTGTTTTTT. Residues: CAISVRRGINEKLFF.

This clone was recorded a few times. One end of the junction is discordant with germline, which a read error may explain. This sequence joins TRBV7-9 and TRBJ2-5, with TRBD1 matching 10 bases. The DNA matches TRBJ2-7 better at its end, which makes the J call doubtful. This CDR3 spans 18 amino acids. Germline V gene data show CDR1 as SEHNR and CDR2 as FQNEAQ (reference sequence). This CDR3 reads CSSSLAQTRTGGSYEQYF. The CDR3 region has the DNA TGTTCCAGCAGCTTAGCTCAAACCCGGACAGGGGGCTCCTACGAGCAGTACTTC.

The J gene is TRBJ1-1, the V gene TRBV9, with a possible D match to TRBD1 (6 bases). The V end lost 3 bases, the J end lost 4 bases, and 13 bases lay between the germline ends. The CDR3 consists of 14 residues. Per the germline V gene, CDR1 is SGDLS and CDR2 is YYNGEE. CDR3 loop: CASSALGRGTEAFF. CDR3 coding DNA: TGTGCCAGCAGCGCACTAGGCAGGGGCACTGAAGCTTTCTTT.

The rearrangement joins TRBV9 to TRBJ2-7, with 15 bases identical to TRBD2. Germline V gene data show CDR1 as SGDLS and CDR2 as YYNGEE. V gave up 0 bases and J gave up 6 bases; unmatched junction bases: 4. This CDR3 contains 16 residues. In DNA form, the CDR3 reads TGTGCCAGCAGCGTAGCCGGGACTAGCGGGGGGAGCGAGCAGTACTTC. As protein: CASSVAGTSGGSEQYF.

The chain employs TRBV9 and TRBJ2-7; 7 bases are a match to TRBD1. From germline, CDR1 is SGDLS and CDR2 YYNGEE. The CDR3 covers 16 residues. V was clipped by 0 bases and J by 5 bases; unmatched bases: 11. In DNA, the CDR3 is TGTGCCAGCAGCGTAGGTAGGGGGCGGAGGATCGACGAGCAGTACTTC. Amino acids: CASSVGRGRRIDEQYF.

The V call is TRBV7-2, the J call TRBJ2-1, with D unresolved. Germline CDR1 reads SGHTA; CDR2 reads FQGNSA. The V end was cut by 1 base, the J end by 0 bases, with 10 bases between. The CDR3 extends over 16 amino acids. The CDR3 region is CASSLGDKRSYNEQFF. CDR3 DNA sequence: TGTGCCAGCAGCTTAGGTGACAAACGCTCCTACAATGAGCAGTTCTTC.

CDR3 amino acids: CASRQGGGELFF. DNA of the CDR3: TGTGCCAGTAGACAGGGGGGCGGGGAGCTGTTTTTT. The chain has TRBV25-1 and TRBJ2-2, with 9 bases that match TRBD1. Germline CDR1 and CDR2: MGHDK and SYGVNS. J lost 7 bases, V lost 9 bases, and 3 bases had no gene match. CDR3 length: 12 amino acids. The complete variable domain, with remaining parts taken from reference TRBV25-1 and TRBJ2-2, reads EADIYQTPRYLVIGTGKKITLECSQTMGHDKMYWYQQDPGMELHLIHYSYGVNSTEKGDLSSESTVSRIRTEHFPLTLESARPSHTSQYLCASRQGGGELFFGEGSRLTVL.

This clone was found a few times. Other nucleotide sequences from this sample produce the same CDR3. The V call is TRBV11-1, the J call TRBJ1-1; 9 bases are a match to TRBD1. Germline V gene data show CDR1 as SGHAT and CDR2 as FQDESV (reference sequence). V lost 1 base to trimming and J lost 5 bases; unmatched junction nucleotides: 2. The CDR3 is 14 amino acids. The CDR3 DNA sequence: TGTGCCAGCAGCTTAGGGGACAGGGTGACTGAAGCTTTCTTT. Amino acid sequence: CASSLGDRVTEAFF.